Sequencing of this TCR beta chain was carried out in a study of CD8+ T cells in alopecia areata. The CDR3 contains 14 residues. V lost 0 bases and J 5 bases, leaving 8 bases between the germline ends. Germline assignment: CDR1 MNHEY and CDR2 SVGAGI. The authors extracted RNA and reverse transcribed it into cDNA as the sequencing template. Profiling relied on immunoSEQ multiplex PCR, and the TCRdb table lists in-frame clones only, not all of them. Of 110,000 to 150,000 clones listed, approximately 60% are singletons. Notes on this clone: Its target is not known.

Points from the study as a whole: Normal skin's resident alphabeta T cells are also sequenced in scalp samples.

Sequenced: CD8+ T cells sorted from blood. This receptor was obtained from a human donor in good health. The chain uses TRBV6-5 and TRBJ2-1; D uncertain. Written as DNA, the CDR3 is TGTGCCAGCAGTTACTCGAATTGGGACAATGAGCAGTTCTTC. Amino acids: CASSYSNWDNEQFF.